This TCR beta chain was sequenced during a study of T-cell memory formation after mild COVID-19. About the study: Clustering of TCRs was largely donor specific.

Germline values: CDR1 LGHNA, CDR2 YNFKEQ. The junction had 6 bases not matched to a gene; V was cut back by 6 bases and J by 0 bases. The CDR3 length is 16 residues. It was 5'RACE with constant-segment primers that produced the TCR alpha and TCR beta cDNA libraries, which carried sample barcodes and UMIs. TCRdb reprocessed the 5' RACE reads with MiXCR, giving one entry per CDR3 protein. The sample has 200,000 to 300,000 distinct CDR3 sequences; 15% are singletons. This receptor was taken from an adult woman who had mild COVID-19 (a few samples of this study predate the infection). Cell type and time point are not known. The gene calls are TRBV4-2 and TRBJ2-3; 10 positions agree with TRBD2. The specimen was PBMCs or a T cell subset sorted from them (not recorded which). CDR3 sequence reads: CASRPSGGGSTDTQYF. CDR3 nucleotide sequence: TGTGCCAGCAGACCAAGCGGGGGGGGCAGCACAGATACGCAGTATTTT.